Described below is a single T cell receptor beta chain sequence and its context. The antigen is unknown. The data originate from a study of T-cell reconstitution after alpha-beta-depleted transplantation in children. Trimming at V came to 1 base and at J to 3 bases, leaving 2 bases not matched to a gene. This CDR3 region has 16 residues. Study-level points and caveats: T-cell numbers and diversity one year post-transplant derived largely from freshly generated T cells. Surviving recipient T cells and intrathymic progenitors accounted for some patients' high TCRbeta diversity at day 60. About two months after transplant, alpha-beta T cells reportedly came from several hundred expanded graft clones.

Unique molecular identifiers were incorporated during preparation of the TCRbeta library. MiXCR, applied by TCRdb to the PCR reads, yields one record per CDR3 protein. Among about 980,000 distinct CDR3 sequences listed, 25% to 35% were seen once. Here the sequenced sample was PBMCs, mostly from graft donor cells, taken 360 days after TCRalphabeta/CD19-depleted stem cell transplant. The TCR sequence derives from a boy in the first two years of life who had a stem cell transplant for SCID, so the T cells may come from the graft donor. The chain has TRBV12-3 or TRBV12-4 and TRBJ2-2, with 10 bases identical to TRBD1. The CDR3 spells CASSLGQGADTGELFF. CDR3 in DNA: TGTGCCAGCAGTTTAGGACAGGGGGCGGACACCGGGGAGCTGTTTTTT.